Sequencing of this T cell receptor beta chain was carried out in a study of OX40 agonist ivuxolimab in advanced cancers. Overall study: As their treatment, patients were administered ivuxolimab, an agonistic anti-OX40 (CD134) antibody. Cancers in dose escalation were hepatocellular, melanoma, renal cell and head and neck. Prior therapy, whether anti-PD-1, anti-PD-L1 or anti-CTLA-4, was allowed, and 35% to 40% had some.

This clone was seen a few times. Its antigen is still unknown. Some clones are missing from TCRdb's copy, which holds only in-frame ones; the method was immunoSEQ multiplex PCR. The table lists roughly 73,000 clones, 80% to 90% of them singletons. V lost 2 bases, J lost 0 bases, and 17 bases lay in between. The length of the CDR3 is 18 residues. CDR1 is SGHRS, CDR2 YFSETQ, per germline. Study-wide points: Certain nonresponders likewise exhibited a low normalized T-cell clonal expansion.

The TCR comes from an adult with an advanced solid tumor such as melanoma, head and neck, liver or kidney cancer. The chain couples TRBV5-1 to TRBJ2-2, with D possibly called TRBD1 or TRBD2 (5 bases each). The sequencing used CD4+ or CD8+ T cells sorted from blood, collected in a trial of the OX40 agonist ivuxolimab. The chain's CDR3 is CASSFQSPGRTNTGELFF. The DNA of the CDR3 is TGCGCCAGCAGCTTTCAATCTCCGGGACGGACGAACACCGGGGAGCTGTTTTTT.